This TCR beta chain was recorded in a study of CXCR3-negative and CXCR3-positive naive CD8 T cells. About the study: Every library held about 1.5 +/- 0.3 million TRB reads, and the total came to around 140 million.

The libraries of TRB cDNA were constructed through 5' RACE using UMI labels. TCRdb reanalyzed the 5' RACE reads, giving one entry per CDR3 protein sequence and no DNA. The sample holds about 98,000 distinct CDR3 sequences. About this clonotype: No antigen is known for it.

Notes on the study in general: More hydrophobic TRB CDR3s occurred in CXCR3-positive than in CXCR3-negative naive cells. Freshly isolated PBMCs were used in most assays, given partial CXCR3 loss after freezing. Diversity in memory CD8+ cells fell much lower than the comparably high levels seen in both naive subsets.

Naive cells were sorted as CD45RO-, CCR7+, CD27+ and CD95-. This CDR3 region has 13 residues. This chain connects TRBV12-3 or TRBV12-4 to TRBJ2-7. The TCR was taken from a human donor in good health. Some clones in this sample may be carry-over from other donors' samples. The sample consisted of naive CXCR3+ CD8+ T cells from blood. The sample's subset: CD45RO-CCR7+CD27+CD95- naive CD8+ T cells expressing CXCR3 (TNR3+). CDR3 region: CASGTSGIYEQYF.